The clone carrying this TCR beta chain was recorded a few times. These data are taken from a study of blood T cell repertoires in COVID-19. Study processing details: Researchers report that nucleated cell counts were estimated from reference gene primer amplification. Generated by immunoSEQ multiplex PCR, the TCRdb table keeps only in-frame clones and is missing some. That table supplies the V and J calls and clone size; D and trimming were determined from the DNA. The sample has about 500,000 clones, roughly 87% seen once; the top ten hold roughly 0.7%. This CDR3 region has 15 residues. In germline, CDR1 is SGHRS, CDR2 YFSETQ. The ends were cut back, 3 bases at V and 0 bases at J, with 9 bases in the middle.

The receptor comes from a woman under 30 who had recovered from COVID-19. The rearrangement links TRBV5-1 to TRBJ2-2, with unresolved D. Sequencing was carried out using PBMCs or T cells enriched from blood (not recorded which). CDR3: CASSSPRANTGELFF. The CDR3, as DNA: TGCGCCAGCAGCTCCCCCCGGGCGAACACCGGGGAGCTGTTTTTT.